The rows below give T cell receptor beta chains drawn from one sample of a study of T cell repertoires in cytomegalovirus infection. MiXCR, run by TCRdb on the reads, gives a single entry per CDR3 protein. The sample holds 750,000 to 950,000 distinct CDR3 sequences; 25% to 35% are singletons and the top ten take 10% to 15%. Antigens for these TCRs are unknown. The sequenced sample was cultured CD8+ T cells from PBMCs, obtained from culture after CMV antigen stimulation. These receptor sequences come from a human donor in good health (CMV status not recorded). Some clones in this sample may be carry-over from other donors' samples. Both conserved end residues are part of each CDR3. The D gene is left open where the match is weak. The listing skips clone size in some rows; elsewhere it reads once, few, many or a size class.

>TRBV6-2/TRBV6-3|TRBD2|TRBJ2-5|NA
CASIAGGLLETQYF
TGTGCCAGCATCGCGGGGGGGCTTTTGGAGACCCAGTACTTC
>TRBV6-1|NA|TRBJ2-5|few
CASQPGAETQYF
TGTGCCAGCCAGCCGGGGGCAGAGACCCAGTACTTC
>TRBV7-8|NA|TRBJ2-2|NA
CASSLVSATGNTGELFF
TGTGCCAGCAGCTTAGTTTCGGCGACGGGGAACACCGGGGAGCTGTTTTTT
>TRBV6-5|NA|TRBJ1-1|NA
CASSQIQGSTEAFF
TGTGCCAGCAGTCAGATACAGGGAAGTACTGAAGCTTTCTTT
>TRBV7-9|TRBD1|TRBJ2-4|few
CASSFGDRGNIQYF
TGTGCCAGCAGCTTTGGAGACAGGGGAAACATTCAGTACTTC
>TRBV7-9|NA|TRBJ2-5|many
CASSSPGPPRETQYF
TGTGCCAGCAGCTCACCGGGACCACCAAGGGAGACCCAGTACTTC
>TRBV7-2|NA|TRBJ2-5|few
CASSLGARQETQYF
TGTGCCAGCAGCTTAGGGGCCAGGCAAGAGACCCAGTACTTC
>TRBV11-3|TRBD1|TRBJ2-7|once
CASSSGQGVGEQYF
TGTGCCAGCAGCTCCGGACAGGGGGTCGGCGAGCAGTACTTC
>TRBV7-6|NA|TRBJ2-7|many
CASSVTGQYEQYF
TGTGCCAGCAGTGTTACAGGGCAGTACGAGCAGTACTTC
>TRBV7-6|TRBD1|TRBJ1-2|NA
CASSPTGVDGYTF
TGTGCCAGCAGCCCCACAGGGGTAGATGGCTACACCTTC
>TRBV7-9|NA|TRBJ1-2|many
CASSPDPRGYTF
TGTGCCAGCAGCCCAGACCCGAGAGGCTACACCTTC
>TRBV4-1|NA|TRBJ2-5|few
CASSQGDGGLQETQYF
TGCGCCAGCAGCCAAGGGGACGGGGGCTTACAAGAGACCCAGTACTTC
>TRBV7-2|NA|TRBJ2-5|few
CASSLVGPGKTQYF
TGTGCCAGCAGCTTAGTCGGTCCCGGAAAGACCCAGTACTTC
>TRBV11-2|NA|TRBJ2-1|NA
CASSLDWRGQFF
TGTGCCAGCAGCTTAGACTGGCGGGGGCAGTTCTTC
>TRBV12-3/TRBV12-4|NA|TRBJ2-7|many
CASSLGAGWEQYF
TGTGCCAGCAGTCTAGGGGCGGGGTGGGAGCAGTACTTC
>TRBV29-1|NA|TRBJ2-7|few
CSVEGRSYEQYF
TGCAGCGTTGAAGGCAGATCCTACGAGCAGTACTTC
>TRBV6-5|NA|TRBJ1-4|NA
CASSYMGGKLFF
TGTGCCAGCAGCTACATGGGCGGAAAACTGTTTTTT
>TRBV6-2/TRBV6-3|NA|TRBJ1-5|few
CASSYVRSNQPQHF
TGTGCCAGCAGTTATGTGAGGAGCAATCAGCCCCAGCATTTT
>TRBV19|NA|TRBJ1-2|many
CAISRGGRTNYGYTF
TGTGCCATCTCTCGTGGGGGGCGAACAAACTATGGCTACACCTTC
>TRBV15|TRBD1|TRBJ2-5|NA
CATSRGQGTIETQYF
TGTGCCACCAGCCGAGGACAGGGGACAATTGAGACCCAGTACTTC
>TRBV6-5|TRBD2|TRBJ2-3|many
CASSKSGLAGVGGTDTQYF
TGTGCCAGCAGTAAATCCGGACTAGCGGGGGTTGGGGGCACAGATACGCAGTATTTT
>TRBV6-5|NA|TRBJ2-1|NA
CASSYSSFPGNEQFF
TGTGCCAGCAGTTACTCGAGTTTCCCGGGCAATGAGCAGTTCTTC
>TRBV6-1|NA|TRBJ1-1|NA
CASSDGGGTEAFF
TGTGCCAGCAGTGATGGTGGGGGCACTGAAGCTTTCTTT
>TRBV28|NA|TRBJ1-2|NA
CASSLQYSNYGYTF
TGTGCCAGCAGTCTCCAGTACTCTAACTATGGCTACACCTTC
>TRBV4-1|NA|TRBJ2-2|NA
CASSTREGTGELFF
TGTGCCAGCAGCACCCGGGAAGGGACCGGGGAGCTGTTTTTT
>TRBV6-4|TRBD1|TRBJ2-5|NA
CAYRDRGEDQETQYF
TGTGCCTACCGGGACAGGGGAGAGGACCAAGAGACCCAGTACTTC
>TRBV7-6|NA|TRBJ2-1|many
CASSPSGFYNEQFF
TGTGCCAGCAGCCCAAGCGGTTTCTACAATGAGCAGTTCTTC
>TRBV24-1|TRBD1|TRBJ2-1|NA
CATSDFGQGSVDEQFF
TGTGCCACCAGTGATTTCGGACAGGGGTCTGTCGATGAGCAGTTCTTC
>TRBV15|NA|TRBJ2-7|NA
CATSKEGPKSEQYF
TGTGCCACCAGCAAAGAGGGCCCAAAAAGCGAGCAGTACTTC
>TRBV5-6|NA|TRBJ2-1|NA
CASSYKGFSNEQFF
TGTGCCAGCAGCTATAAGGGGTTCTCCAATGAGCAGTTCTTC
>TRBV7-6|NA|TRBJ2-2|many
CASSPPGGAGGELFF
TGTGCCAGCAGCCCGCCGGGGGGCGCGGGCGGGGAGCTGTTTTTT
>TRBV5-6|NA|TRBJ2-2|NA
CASSLRSGTTNTGELFF
TGTGCCAGCAGCTTGCGTTCGGGTACAACGAACACCGGGGAGCTGTTTTTT
>TRBV7-2|NA|TRBJ1-4|few
CASRGEEGEKLFF
TGTGCCAGCAGGGGGGAAGAGGGTGAAAAACTGTTTTTT
>TRBV29-1|NA|TRBJ2-3|NA
CSVDTRRRGDTQYF
TGCAGCGTTGATACGCGGAGACGGGGAGATACGCAGTATTTT
>TRBV14|NA|TRBJ2-1|NA
CASSPWTRGNEQFF
TGTGCCAGCAGCCCGTGGACTCGGGGCAATGAGCAGTTCTTC
>TRBV28|NA|TRBJ2-3|NA
CASSFRALSTDTQYF
TGTGCCAGCAGTTTTAGGGCCCTGAGCACAGATACGCAGTATTTT
>TRBV19|NA|TRBJ2-1|NA
CASSIGGGAHNEQFF
TGTGCCAGTAGTATAGGGGGGGGGGCCCACAATGAGCAGTTCTTC
>TRBV11-2|NA|TRBJ1-1|few
CASSLGAGGEAFF
TGTGCCAGCAGCTTAGGTGCAGGAGGTGAAGCTTTCTTT
>TRBV7-9|TRBD1|TRBJ1-2|NA
CASTLGQGSNGYTF
TGTGCCAGCACCCTAGGACAGGGTTCGAATGGCTACACCTTC
>TRBV7-6|NA|TRBJ2-6|medium-sized
CASSLVGYRVSSGANVLTF
TGTGCCAGCAGCTTAGTGGGTTACAGGGTTAGCTCTGGGGCCAACGTCCTGACTTTC
>TRBV6-1|NA|TRBJ2-1|NA
CASSEVISSVYNEQFF
TGTGCCAGCAGTGAAGTGATAAGTTCGGTCTACAATGAGCAGTTCTTC
>TRBV7-9|TRBD1|TRBJ1-1|once
CASSPPDRVEGNTEAFF
TGTGCCAGCAGCCCACCGGACAGGGTGGAAGGGAACACTGAAGCTTTCTTT
>TRBV10-2|NA|TRBJ2-7|few
CASSESRVYEQYF
TGCGCCAGCAGTGAGTCGAGGGTCTACGAGCAGTACTTC
>TRBV4-1|NA|TRBJ2-1|NA
CASSQDPNNEQFF
TGCGCCAGCAGCCAAGATCCGAACAATGAGCAGTTCTTC
>TRBV4-1|NA|TRBJ2-5|NA
CASSQFVRAGETQYF
TGCGCCAGCAGCCAATTCGTCAGGGCCGGGGAGACCCAGTACTTC
>TRBV19|TRBD2|TRBJ2-5|NA
CASRPAGPQETQYF
TGTGCCAGTAGACCAGCGGGGCCTCAAGAGACCCAGTACTTC
>TRBV7-2|NA|TRBJ2-1|many
CASSLTHYSYNEQFF
TGTGCCAGCAGCTTAACTCACTACTCCTACAATGAGCAGTTCTTC
>TRBV7-9|TRBD1|TRBJ2-7|many
CASSLAGQGASYEQYF
TGTGCCAGCAGCTTAGCGGGACAGGGAGCATCCTACGAGCAGTACTTC
>TRBV24-1|NA|TRBJ2-2|NA
CATSDKTRAGELFF
TGTGCCACCAGTGATAAGACCCGAGCCGGGGAGCTGTTTTTT
>TRBV13|NA|TRBJ2-3|NA
CASRARLSTDTQYF
TGTGCCAGCAGAGCCAGACTTAGCACAGATACGCAGTATTTT
>TRBV5-1|TRBD2|TRBJ2-3|NA
CASSLGLALQSTDTQYF
TGCGCCAGCAGCTTGGGACTAGCCCTCCAGTCCACAGATACGCAGTATTTT
>TRBV19|NA|TRBJ1-1|NA
CATKSGNTEAFF
TGTGCCACAAAAAGCGGGAACACTGAAGCTTTCTTT
>TRBV7-8|NA|TRBJ1-6|many
CASSSVVGEGGPNSPLHF
TGTGCCAGCAGCTCAGTGGTTGGCGAGGGGGGACCCAATTCACCCCTCCACTTT
>TRBV7-2|TRBD1|TRBJ2-1|many
CASSLSSWDRGDNEQFF
TGTGCCAGCAGCTTGTCCTCCTGGGACAGGGGAGACAATGAGCAGTTCTTC
>TRBV7-6|NA|TRBJ2-7|NA
CASSLEGNEQYF
TGTGCCAGCAGCTTAGAAGGGAACGAGCAGTACTTC
>TRBV11-2|NA|TRBJ2-1|NA
CASSLSRMLESYNEQFF
TGTGCCAGCAGCTTATCGCGGATGCTGGAATCCTACAATGAGCAGTTCTTC